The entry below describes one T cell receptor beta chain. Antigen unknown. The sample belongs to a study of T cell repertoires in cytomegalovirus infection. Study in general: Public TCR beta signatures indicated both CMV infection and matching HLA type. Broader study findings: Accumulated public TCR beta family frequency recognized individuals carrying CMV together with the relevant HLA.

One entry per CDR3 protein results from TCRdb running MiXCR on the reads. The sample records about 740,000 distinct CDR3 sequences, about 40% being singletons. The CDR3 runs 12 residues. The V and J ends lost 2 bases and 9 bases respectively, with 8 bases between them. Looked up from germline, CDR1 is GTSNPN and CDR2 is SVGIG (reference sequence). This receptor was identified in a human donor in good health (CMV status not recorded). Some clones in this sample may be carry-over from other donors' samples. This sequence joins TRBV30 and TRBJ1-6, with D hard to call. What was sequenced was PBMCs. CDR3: CAWSQQLSPLHF. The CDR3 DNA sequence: TGTGCCTGGAGTCAACAACTTTCACCCCTCCACTTT.